This entry features one TCR beta chain sequence. During its preparation, the TCRbeta library received unique molecular identifiers. One entry per CDR3 protein results from TCRdb running MiXCR on the PCR reads. The repertoire holds some 390,000 distinct CDR3 sequences, with roughly 20% as singletons. Germline V gene sequence: CDR1 SGHRS, CDR2 YFSETQ. The CDR3 is 14 amino acids. V was clipped by 4 bases and J by 0 bases, with 8 bases between them. The data were taken from a study of T-cell reconstitution after alpha-beta-depleted transplantation in children. The clonotype was recovered from a human donor who donated a stem cell graft to a child with acute myeloid leukemia. The chain carries TRBV5-1 and TRBJ1-3, with D possibly TRBD1 on 5 matching bases. This material consisted of PBMCs from the stem cell graft donor, taken from the stem cell graft. For the CDR3, the DNA is TGCGCCAGCAGCGGGGACCTCTCTGGAAACACCATATATTTT. This gives the protein CASSGDLSGNTIYF.